This T cell receptor beta chain is drawn from a study of follicular helper T cells after annual influenza vaccination. Time point denoted: 2015-2016 season, pre-vaccination. TCRdb keeps only in-frame clones here, not all; method: immunoSEQ multiplex PCR. The repertoire consists of some 10,000 clones, with about 84% occurring once and the leading ten covering approximately 3.6%. This receptor was taken from an adult who received the influenza vaccine. This specimen was CXCR5+ CD38- circulating T follicular helper cells from blood, taken on the day of influenza vaccination. Subset given: circulating Tfh, non-naive CD4+CXCR5+PD-1+ (ICOS+CD38+ or ICOS-CD38-).

The CDR3 loop is CASSLRTGGLETQYF. The CDR3 DNA is TGTGCCAGCAGCTTACGCACAGGGGGTTTGGAGACCCAGTACTTC. V and J are TRBV11-3 and TRBJ2-5; TRBD1 matches at 8 bases. The V segment lost 2 bases and the J segment 5 bases; nucleotides outside the gene matches: 7. CDR1 SGHNT and CDR2 YENEEA come from the germline V gene. The CDR3 contains 15 residues. The full variable domain, completed using reference TRBV11-3 and TRBJ2-5, is EAGVVQSPRYKIIEKKQPVAFWCNPISGHNTLYWYLQNLGQGPELLIRYENEEAVDDSQLPKDRFSAERLKGVDSTLKIQPAELGDSAVYLCASSLRTGGLETQYFGPGTRLLVL.